This is a list of T cell receptor beta chains from one sample in a study of beta chain features in type 1 diabetes. Only in-frame clones appear in the TCRdb table, and some are missing; sequencing was by immunoSEQ multiplex PCR. The repertoire holds 400,000 to 550,000 clones, with over 10% as singletons. Sequenced input: naive CD4+ T cells from blood. These receptors were taken from a woman under 30 in good health. Each CDR3 is given with its conserved first and last residue. Each record gives: clone size, J gene, D gene, V gene, CDR3 protein, CDR3 DNA. A D gene is named only where the DNA matches it firmly. For some rows the clone size is stated as once, few or many, or as a class when expanded; others skip it.

>few|TRBJ2-5|-|TRBV2
CASAGQETQYF
TGTGCCAGCGCAGGGCAAGAGACCCAGTACTTC
>-|TRBJ2-1|-|TRBV7-9
CASSPTRLEGNEQFF
TGTGCCAGCAGCCCTACTAGGTTAGAGGGGAATGAGCAGTTCTTC
>-|TRBJ2-1|TRBD1|TRBV14
CASSRTGANEQFF
TGTGCCAGCAGCAGAACAGGGGCCAATGAGCAGTTCTTC
>-|TRBJ2-3|-|TRBV7-2
CASSLARGVDTQYF
TGTGCCAGCAGCTTAGCGAGGGGGGTGGATACGCAGTATTTT
>-|TRBJ2-1|TRBD1|TRBV2
CASSDEQGTYNEQFF
TGTGCCAGCAGTGATGAACAGGGGACCTACAATGAGCAGTTCTTC
>few|TRBJ2-1|TRBD2|TRBV5-1
CASGAGISYNEQFF
TGCGCCAGTGGAGCGGGGATCTCCTACAATGAGCAGTTCTTC
>-|TRBJ2-5|-|TRBV5-1
CASSYGGEETQYF
TGCGCCAGCAGCTATGGGGGCGAAGAGACCCAGTACTTC
>-|TRBJ1-4|TRBD1|TRBV4-3
CASSPKPPGTGDEKLFF
TGCGCCAGCAGCCCCAAGCCGCCCGGGACAGGGGATGAAAAACTGTTTTTT
>-|TRBJ1-1|-|TRBV18
CASSPPGRMNTEAFF
TGTGCCAGCTCACCTCCGGGACGGATGAACACTGAAGCTTTCTTT
>-|TRBJ2-3|-|TRBV9
CASSVAGTDTQYF
TGTGCCAGCAGCGTTGCGGGCACAGATACGCAGTATTTT
>few|TRBJ1-2|-|TRBV29-1
CSVDRETNYGYTF
TGCAGCGTTGACAGGGAGACTAACTATGGCTACACCTTC